This TCR beta chain came from a study of shared clonotypes between healthy human individuals. On this clone: One end of the junction does not line up with germline, which may come from a read error.

The CDR3 has 13 amino acids. The germline gives CDR1 MNHNS, CDR2 SASEGT. Donors were healthy HIV-negative adults without recent acute infections or vaccinations. Sequencing was performed with immunoSEQ multiplex PCR; in TCRdb, only in-frame clones are kept and a portion is missing. This table holds around 450,000 clones, roughly 77% found once. The source of this sequence is a woman aged 40-49 years in good health. Some clones in this sample may be carry-over from other donors' samples. The sequenced sample consisted of PBMCs. J is TRBJ2-7 and V is TRBV6-1; 9 positions match TRBD1. The CDR3 nucleotides are TGTGCCAGCAGTTTCCTTGTGGGACAGGGAAAGCTCTTC. This encodes CASSFLVGQGKLF.